Listed below are T cell receptor beta chains from one sample, sequenced in a study of blood T cell repertoires in COVID-19. The assay was immunoSEQ multiplex PCR, and TCRdb's table has in-frame clones only and misses some. Of about 280,000 clones listed, about 85% are singletons. Specimen: PBMCs or T cells enriched from blood (not recorded which). Every receptor here comes from a woman between 45 and 60 years old who had recovered from COVID-19. CDR3s include the opening cysteine and the closing phenylalanine or tryptophan. The order of the fields is J gene, clone size, V gene, D gene, CDR3 protein, CDR3 DNA. A D gene is named only where the DNA matches it firmly. Some rows mark clone size as missing; the rest say once, few, many or name a class of expanded clone.

J gene: TRBJ1-5; clone size: NA; V gene: TRBV9; D gene: NA; CDR3 protein: CASSAHGGSNQPQHF; CDR3 DNA: TGTGCCAGCAGCGCACATGGGGGCAGCAATCAGCCCCAGCATTTT
J gene: TRBJ1-2; clone size: few; V gene: TRBV18; D gene: NA; CDR3 protein: CASSPLETGSLYGYTF; CDR3 DNA: TGTGCCAGCTCACCCCTGGAAACGGGGAGCCTCTATGGCTACACCTTC
J gene: TRBJ2-3; clone size: few; V gene: TRBV11-3; D gene: TRBD1; CDR3 protein: CASSRGQNTDTQYF; CDR3 DNA: TGTGCCAGCAGCCGGGGACAGAACACAGATACGCAGTATTTT
J gene: TRBJ2-7; clone size: NA; V gene: TRBV6-5; D gene: TRBD1; CDR3 protein: CASSYSGTGGVEQYF; CDR3 DNA: TGTGCCAGCAGTTACTCAGGGACAGGGGGGGTCGAGCAGTACTTC
J gene: TRBJ1-2; clone size: NA; V gene: TRBV30; D gene: NA; CDR3 protein: CAWSVSDYGYTF; CDR3 DNA: TGTGCCTGGAGTGTGTCAGACTATGGCTACACCTTC
J gene: TRBJ2-7; clone size: NA; V gene: TRBV27; D gene: TRBD1; CDR3 protein: CASSTPTGFPYEQYF; CDR3 DNA: TGTGCCAGCAGTACGCCGACAGGGTTCCCCTACGAGCAGTACTTC
J gene: TRBJ1-1; clone size: NA; V gene: TRBV5-1; D gene: NA; CDR3 protein: CASSLALFRGGAFF; CDR3 DNA: TGCGCCAGCAGCTTGGCCTTATTCAGGGGTGGCGCTTTCTTT
J gene: TRBJ2-7; clone size: NA; V gene: TRBV5-1; D gene: NA; CDR3 protein: CASSLESDSNYEQYF; CDR3 DNA: TGCGCCAGCAGCTTGGAATCGGACTCAAACTACGAGCAGTACTTC
J gene: TRBJ2-7; clone size: NA; V gene: TRBV18; D gene: TRBD2; CDR3 protein: CASSLSLAGGNYEQYF; CDR3 DNA: TGTGCCAGCTCACTGAGCCTAGCGGGAGGTAATTACGAGCAGTACTTC
J gene: TRBJ2-7; clone size: NA; V gene: TRBV6-4; D gene: TRBD2; CDR3 protein: CASHHLLAGGGYEQYF; CDR3 DNA: TGTGCCAGCCATCACCTTTTAGCGGGAGGGGGATACGAGCAGTACTTC
J gene: TRBJ2-5; clone size: NA; V gene: TRBV9; D gene: TRBD2; CDR3 protein: CASSVANFGTSGSIYF; CDR3 DNA: TGTGCCAGCAGCGTAGCTAATTTCGGGACTAGCGGGAGTATTTACTTC
J gene: TRBJ1-5; clone size: NA; V gene: TRBV6-5; D gene: TRBD1; CDR3 protein: CASSFGQGRQPQHF; CDR3 DNA: TGTGCCAGCAGCTTCGGACAGGGGCGCCAGCCCCAGCATTTT
J gene: TRBJ2-1; clone size: NA; V gene: TRBV9; D gene: TRBD2; CDR3 protein: CASSPYPSGNYNEQFF; CDR3 DNA: TGTGCCAGCAGCCCCTATCCTAGCGGGAACTACAATGAGCAGTTCTTC
J gene: TRBJ2-7; clone size: NA; V gene: TRBV13; D gene: TRBD2; CDR3 protein: CASSPTPRTSGNYEQYF; CDR3 DNA: TGTGCCAGCAGCCCAACCCCTCGGACTAGCGGGAACTACGAGCAGTACTTC
J gene: TRBJ2-5; clone size: NA; V gene: TRBV18; D gene: TRBD1; CDR3 protein: CASSQNTPGQGYQETQYF; CDR3 DNA: TGTGCCAGCTCACAAAACACCCCGGGACAGGGGTACCAAGAGACCCAGTACTTC
J gene: TRBJ2-3; clone size: NA; V gene: TRBV18; D gene: TRBD1; CDR3 protein: CASSTNRGSDTQYF; CDR3 DNA: TGTGCCAGCTCAACAAACAGGGGGTCGGATACGCAGTATTTT
J gene: TRBJ2-7; clone size: NA; V gene: TRBV6-6; D gene: TRBD2; CDR3 protein: CASSRTEGLADPYEQYF; CDR3 DNA: TGTGCCAGCAGCCGAACAGAGGGACTAGCGGACCCCTACGAGCAGTACTTC
J gene: TRBJ1-6; clone size: few; V gene: TRBV27; D gene: NA; CDR3 protein: CASRDRPNSPLHF; CDR3 DNA: TGTGCCAGCAGGGACAGACCTAATTCACCCCTCCACTTT
J gene: TRBJ1-1; clone size: NA; V gene: TRBV13; D gene: NA; CDR3 protein: CASSLGRLQEAFF; CDR3 DNA: TGTGCCAGCAGCTTAGGCAGGTTGCAGGAAGCTTTCTTT
J gene: TRBJ1-6; clone size: NA; V gene: TRBV25-1; D gene: NA; CDR3 protein: CASTGGSSYNSPLHF; CDR3 DNA: TGTGCCAGCACCGGGGGGAGCTCCTATAATTCACCCCTCCACTTT
J gene: TRBJ2-7; clone size: medium-sized; V gene: TRBV5-4; D gene: TRBD1; CDR3 protein: CASSFTLNPQGAHEQYF; CDR3 DNA: TGTGCCAGCAGCTTCACACTTAACCCCCAGGGGGCCCACGAGCAGTACTTC
J gene: TRBJ2-2; clone size: NA; V gene: TRBV3-1/TRBV3-2; D gene: TRBD2; CDR3 protein: CASSQGWTSGRGPGELFF; CDR3 DNA: TGTGCCAGCAGCCAAGGATGGACTAGCGGGCGGGGCCCCGGGGAGCTGTTTTTT
J gene: TRBJ1-2; clone size: once; V gene: TRBV19; D gene: TRBD1; CDR3 protein: CASSPTGTANNYGYTF; CDR3 DNA: TGTGCCAGTAGCCCAACCGGGACAGCAAATAACTATGGCTACACCTTC
J gene: TRBJ2-7; clone size: few; V gene: TRBV30; D gene: TRBD1; CDR3 protein: CAWSPRQGKVREQYF; CDR3 DNA: TGTGCCTGGAGTCCCCGACAGGGGAAGGTGCGGGAGCAGTACTTC
J gene: TRBJ2-7; clone size: once; V gene: TRBV2; D gene: TRBD1; CDR3 protein: CASSESGTASYEQYF; CDR3 DNA: TGTGCCAGCAGTGAAAGTGGGACAGCCTCCTACGAGCAGTACTTC